This T cell receptor (beta chain) was recorded in a study of graft-versus-host responses after intestinal transplantation. About the research overall: Multivisceral, liver-intestinal, or isolated intestinal grafts went to recipients. Each recipient received anti-thymocyte globulin induction, then tacrolimus and steroids for around 3 years. The study, taken as a whole, reports: GvH clones were found in recipient marrow; some appeared first in ileum or blood.

Germline V lookup: CDR1 MNHNS, CDR2 SASEGT. V lost 3 bases, J lost 6 bases, and 12 bases lay in between. There are 13 residues in the CDR3. Only in-frame clones appear in the TCRdb table, and some are missing; sequencing was by immunoSEQ multiplex PCR. The sample yields 10,000 to 15,000 clones, 93% seen once. This clone was recorded once. Its matching antigen is unknown. V is TRBV6-1 and J is TRBJ2-7; D tentatively reads TRBD1 or TRBD2 (5 bases each). The receptor was isolated from a human patient who received an intestinal transplant, so some T cells may come from the graft donor. Sequencing was performed on PBMCs, taken 950 to 1,300 days after intestinal transplantation. The CDR3 nucleotides read TGTGCCAGCAGTGAGGGGCGAGGGACCGAGCAGTACTTC. The encoded protein is CASSEGRGTEQYF.